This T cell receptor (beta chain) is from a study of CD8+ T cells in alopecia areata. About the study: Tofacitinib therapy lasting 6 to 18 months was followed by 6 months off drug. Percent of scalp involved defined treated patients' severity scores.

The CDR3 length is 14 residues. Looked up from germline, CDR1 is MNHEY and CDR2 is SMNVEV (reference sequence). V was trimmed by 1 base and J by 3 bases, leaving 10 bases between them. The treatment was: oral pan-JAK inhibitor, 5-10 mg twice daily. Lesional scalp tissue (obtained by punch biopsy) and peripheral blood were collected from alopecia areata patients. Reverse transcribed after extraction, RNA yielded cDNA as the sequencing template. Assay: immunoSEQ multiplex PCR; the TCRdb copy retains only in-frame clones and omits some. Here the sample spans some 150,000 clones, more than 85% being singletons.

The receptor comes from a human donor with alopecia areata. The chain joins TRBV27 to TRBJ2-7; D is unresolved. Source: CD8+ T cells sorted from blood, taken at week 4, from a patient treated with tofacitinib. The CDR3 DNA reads TGTGCCAGCAGTTTATATGGCGGAAACTACGAGCAGTACTTC. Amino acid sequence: CASSLYGGNYEQYF.